The rows below give T cell receptor beta chains drawn from one sample of a study of T cell responses to AZD1222 COVID-19 vaccine. Sequencing was performed with immunoSEQ multiplex PCR; in TCRdb, only in-frame clones are kept and a portion is missing. The sample holds approximately 170,000 clones, 85% to 90% seen once. Sample: peripheral blood, taken 28 days after the second AZD1222 dose. All receptors come from an adult who received the AZD1222 COVID-19 vaccine. Each CDR3 is given with its conserved first and last residue. Fields, in order: clone size, D gene, V gene, J gene, CDR3 DNA, CDR3 protein. D genes are given only for firm matches. The size of a clone is reported for some rows only, either as once, few or many, or as a class for expanded clones.

clone_size: .; d_call: .; v_call: TRBV3-1/TRBV3-2; j_call: TRBJ2-1; cdr3_nt: TGTGCCAGCAGCCAAGCCCCTAGTAAGAATGAGCAGTTCTTC; cdr3_aa: CASSQAPSKNEQFF
clone_size: .; d_call: .; v_call: TRBV19; j_call: TRBJ1-6; cdr3_nt: TGTGCCAGTAGTATAGGACAAGGAACAGGAGGCTGGTCACCCCTCCACTTT; cdr3_aa: CASSIGQGTGGWSPLHF
clone_size: once; d_call: .; v_call: TRBV6-5; j_call: TRBJ1-2; cdr3_nt: TGTGCCAGCAGTTACTCGGTCGGGATAGTCTACACCTTC; cdr3_aa: CASSYSVGIVYTF
clone_size: .; d_call: .; v_call: TRBV3-1/TRBV3-2; j_call: TRBJ1-1; cdr3_nt: TGTGCCAGCAGCCAGATGGGCGGGGTGACTGAAGCTTTCTTT; cdr3_aa: CASSQMGGVTEAFF
clone_size: once; d_call: .; v_call: TRBV5-4; j_call: TRBJ1-2; cdr3_nt: TGTGCCAGCAGCATTCGATTGGGAGGCGGGAGAGGCTACACCTTC; cdr3_aa: CASSIRLGGGRGYTF
clone_size: once; d_call: TRBD2; v_call: TRBV6-5; j_call: TRBJ2-3; cdr3_nt: TGTGCCAGCAGTTACTTACTAGCGGGGAGACCAGATACGCAGTATTTT; cdr3_aa: CASSYLLAGRPDTQYF
clone_size: .; d_call: .; v_call: TRBV4-3; j_call: TRBJ1-2; cdr3_nt: TGCGCCAGCAGCCAAGTGATAGGGTCGAACTATGGCTACACCTTC; cdr3_aa: CASSQVIGSNYGYTF
clone_size: .; d_call: .; v_call: TRBV7-3; j_call: TRBJ1-2; cdr3_nt: TGTGCCAGCAGCCCCCAAGCGGGAGGGTATGGCTACACCTTC; cdr3_aa: CASSPQAGGYGYTF
clone_size: .; d_call: .; v_call: TRBV7-9; j_call: TRBJ2-7; cdr3_nt: TGTGCCAGCAGCTTAGAGGAAGAAGGTCAGTACGAGCAGTACTTC; cdr3_aa: CASSLEEEGQYEQYF
clone_size: .; d_call: .; v_call: TRBV25-1; j_call: TRBJ1-5; cdr3_nt: TGTGCCAGCAGTAGGGTCGGTAATCAGCCCCAGCATTTT; cdr3_aa: CASSRVGNQPQHF
clone_size: .; d_call: .; v_call: TRBV15; j_call: TRBJ2-7; cdr3_nt: TGTGCCACCAGCAGAGATAAGGGACCCTACGAGCAGTACTTC; cdr3_aa: CATSRDKGPYEQYF
clone_size: .; d_call: TRBD2; v_call: TRBV7-6; j_call: TRBJ2-5; cdr3_nt: TGTGCCAGCAACCCGGACCCACTAGCGGGGGGGCCGAAGACCCAGTACTTC; cdr3_aa: CASNPDPLAGGPKTQYF
clone_size: .; d_call: TRBD1; v_call: TRBV5-1; j_call: TRBJ2-1; cdr3_nt: TGCGCCAGCAGCAACCGGGACAGGGGGCTGTTTGAGCAGTTCTTC; cdr3_aa: CASSNRDRGLFEQFF
clone_size: once; d_call: .; v_call: TRBV2; j_call: TRBJ2-1; cdr3_nt: TGTGCCAGCATGGACAGTACCTACAATGAGCAGTTCTTC; cdr3_aa: CASMDSTYNEQFF
clone_size: .; d_call: .; v_call: TRBV5-6; j_call: TRBJ2-1; cdr3_nt: TGTGCCAGCAGCTTGGCTCAGGGACTGGCAGAGCAGTTCTTC; cdr3_aa: CASSLAQGLAEQFF
clone_size: .; d_call: .; v_call: TRBV28; j_call: TRBJ2-3; cdr3_nt: TGTGCCAGCAGTCCCCGGAGGGACACCCTCACAGATACGCAGTATTTT; cdr3_aa: CASSPRRDTLTDTQYF
clone_size: .; d_call: .; v_call: TRBV19; j_call: TRBJ1-6; cdr3_nt: TGTGCCAGTAGTATTAGGGAGAATAATTCACCCCTCCACTTT; cdr3_aa: CASSIRENNSPLHF
clone_size: .; d_call: TRBD1; v_call: TRBV7-9; j_call: TRBJ1-1; cdr3_nt: TGTGCCAGCAGCGGAAAGACAGGGGGCTTCACTGAAGCTTTCTTT; cdr3_aa: CASSGKTGGFTEAFF
clone_size: .; d_call: .; v_call: TRBV12-5; j_call: TRBJ1-4; cdr3_nt: TGTGCTAGTGGTTTAGGGCAGACTAATGAAAAACTGTTTTTT; cdr3_aa: CASGLGQTNEKLFF
clone_size: .; d_call: TRBD2; v_call: TRBV5-1; j_call: TRBJ2-5; cdr3_nt: TGCGCCAGCAGCCCTTGGGGAGGGTCAGAGACCCAGTACTTC; cdr3_aa: CASSPWGGSETQYF
clone_size: .; d_call: .; v_call: TRBV5-1; j_call: TRBJ2-3; cdr3_nt: TGCGCCAGCAGCTCGCTCCCCCCGGGACTCCTCACAGATACGCAGTATTTT; cdr3_aa: CASSSLPPGLLTDTQYF
clone_size: once; d_call: .; v_call: TRBV19; j_call: TRBJ1-6; cdr3_nt: TGTGCCAGTAGAGCTGACAGCTCCTATAATTCACCCCTCCACTTT; cdr3_aa: CASRADSSYNSPLHF
clone_size: .; d_call: TRBD2; v_call: TRBV19; j_call: TRBJ2-7; cdr3_nt: TGTGCCAGTAGTATAGATCTCGCCGGGACTAGCGGACCCTACGAGCAGTACTTC; cdr3_aa: CASSIDLAGTSGPYEQYF
clone_size: .; d_call: TRBD1; v_call: TRBV9; j_call: TRBJ2-7; cdr3_nt: TGTGCCAGCAGCGTAGAAGGGGGCAGGGACGAGCAGTACTTC; cdr3_aa: CASSVEGGRDEQYF
clone_size: .; d_call: .; v_call: TRBV7-2; j_call: TRBJ2-7; cdr3_nt: TGTGCCAGCAGCGCCGGACAATCTCAGTACTTC; cdr3_aa: CASSAGQSQYF
clone_size: once; d_call: .; v_call: TRBV5-6; j_call: TRBJ2-1; cdr3_nt: TGTGCCAGCAGCTTGGCCGCTAGCACCTACAATGAGCAGTTCTTC; cdr3_aa: CASSLAASTYNEQFF
clone_size: .; d_call: .; v_call: TRBV2; j_call: TRBJ2-2; cdr3_nt: TGTGCCAGCAGTGGGCAGCTCACCGGGGAGCTGTTTTTT; cdr3_aa: CASSGQLTGELFF
clone_size: .; d_call: .; v_call: TRBV30; j_call: TRBJ2-2; cdr3_nt: TGTGCCTGGAGTAGGCTAATCGGTGGGGAGCTGTTTTTT; cdr3_aa: CAWSRLIGGELFF
clone_size: .; d_call: .; v_call: TRBV5-4; j_call: TRBJ1-1; cdr3_nt: TGTGCCAGCAGCTCCGGACAGAGGACTGAAGCTTTCTTT; cdr3_aa: CASSSGQRTEAFF
clone_size: few; d_call: .; v_call: TRBV6-5; j_call: TRBJ1-3; cdr3_nt: TGTGCCAGCAGTTACCGGCCCCTCTCTGGAAACACCATATATTTT; cdr3_aa: CASSYRPLSGNTIYF
clone_size: .; d_call: .; v_call: TRBV9; j_call: TRBJ1-3; cdr3_nt: TGTGCCAGCAGCGAACTAGACACCCGCTCTGGAAACACCATATATTTT; cdr3_aa: CASSELDTRSGNTIYF
clone_size: .; d_call: TRBD1; v_call: TRBV5-4; j_call: TRBJ1-6; cdr3_nt: TGTGCCAGCAGCCTACAGGGGGCGGCCCGCGGCCACTTT; cdr3_aa: CASSLQGAARGHF
clone_size: .; d_call: .; v_call: TRBV6-2/TRBV6-3; j_call: TRBJ1-1; cdr3_nt: TGTGCCAGCAGTGAGGGGCAGGGTGGGACTGAAGCTTTCTTT; cdr3_aa: CASSEGQGGTEAFF
clone_size: .; d_call: TRBD2; v_call: TRBV6-5; j_call: TRBJ2-2; cdr3_nt: TGTGCCAGCAAGGGACTAGGAAACACCGGGGAGCTGTTTTTT; cdr3_aa: CASKGLGNTGELFF
clone_size: once; d_call: .; v_call: TRBV29-1; j_call: TRBJ2-3; cdr3_nt: TGCAGCGCTGGGGCAGGGGACGTAACAGATACGCAGTATTTT; cdr3_aa: CSAGAGDVTDTQYF
clone_size: .; d_call: .; v_call: TRBV28; j_call: TRBJ1-6; cdr3_nt: TGTGCCAGCAGGACCGGGTCATATAATTCACCCCTCCACTTT; cdr3_aa: CASRTGSYNSPLHF
clone_size: .; d_call: .; v_call: TRBV19; j_call: TRBJ2-7; cdr3_nt: TGTGCCAGTAGTACGGGGCGGTCAAGGGCATCCTACGAGCAGTACTTC; cdr3_aa: CASSTGRSRASYEQYF
clone_size: .; d_call: .; v_call: TRBV30; j_call: TRBJ1-1; cdr3_nt: TGTGCCTGGAGTGCAGGGTTTAGCACTGAAGCTTTCTTT; cdr3_aa: CAWSAGFSTEAFF
clone_size: .; d_call: TRBD1; v_call: TRBV29-1; j_call: TRBJ1-2; cdr3_nt: TGCAGCGCGAGACAGGGGGCAGGGGATGGCTACACCTTC; cdr3_aa: CSARQGAGDGYTF
clone_size: .; d_call: .; v_call: TRBV4-1; j_call: TRBJ1-5; cdr3_nt: TGCGCCAGCAGCACCCGGGGTAGCAATCAGCCCCAGCATTTT; cdr3_aa: CASSTRGSNQPQHF
clone_size: .; d_call: TRBD1; v_call: TRBV29-1; j_call: TRBJ2-5; cdr3_nt: TGCAGCGTTGAAGATCAAGGGGGCAGGGGGGAGACCCAGTACTTC; cdr3_aa: CSVEDQGGRGETQYF
clone_size: .; d_call: TRBD1; v_call: TRBV7-8; j_call: TRBJ1-1; cdr3_nt: TGTGCCAGCAGCCGAGGGACAGGGTTCACTGAAGCTTTCTTT; cdr3_aa: CASSRGTGFTEAFF
clone_size: .; d_call: TRBD1; v_call: TRBV5-4; j_call: TRBJ2-1; cdr3_nt: TGTGCCAGCAGCCGAAAGGACAGGGCCAATGAGCAGTTCTTC; cdr3_aa: CASSRKDRANEQFF
clone_size: .; d_call: TRBD2; v_call: TRBV7-8; j_call: TRBJ2-2; cdr3_nt: TGTGCCAGCAGCTCTACTAGCGGGGGACCGAACACCGGGGAGCTGTTTTTT; cdr3_aa: CASSSTSGGPNTGELFF
clone_size: .; d_call: TRBD1; v_call: TRBV15; j_call: TRBJ1-5; cdr3_nt: TGTGCCACCAGGACAGGGTACAATCAGCCCCAGCATTTT; cdr3_aa: CATRTGYNQPQHF
clone_size: .; d_call: .; v_call: TRBV5-1; j_call: TRBJ2-6; cdr3_nt: TGCGCCAGCAGCGGCCAAGCGCTAAGCTCTGGGGCCAACGTCCTGACTTTC; cdr3_aa: CASSGQALSSGANVLTF
clone_size: .; d_call: TRBD1; v_call: TRBV30; j_call: TRBJ2-4; cdr3_nt: TGTGCCTGGACCGGACAGGGCCGGAACATTCAGTACTTC; cdr3_aa: CAWTGQGRNIQYF
clone_size: .; d_call: .; v_call: TRBV3-1/TRBV3-2; j_call: TRBJ1-5; cdr3_nt: TGTGCCAGCAGCCAAATGTCTGATCAGCCCCAGCATTTT; cdr3_aa: CASSQMSDQPQHF
clone_size: .; d_call: .; v_call: TRBV6-2/TRBV6-3; j_call: TRBJ1-2; cdr3_nt: TGTGCCAGCAGTCTAGACAGAGTGGCTAACTATGGCTACACCTTC; cdr3_aa: CASSLDRVANYGYTF
clone_size: .; d_call: .; v_call: TRBV4-3; j_call: TRBJ2-5; cdr3_nt: TGCGCCAGCAGCCAAGATCAGAACAGTCGAGGTGACCAGTACTTC; cdr3_aa: CASSQDQNSRGDQYF
clone_size: .; d_call: TRBD1; v_call: TRBV6-5; j_call: TRBJ1-5; cdr3_nt: TGTGCCAGCAGCCCGGACAGGGTGAGCAATCAGCCCCAGCATTTT; cdr3_aa: CASSPDRVSNQPQHF
clone_size: .; d_call: TRBD2; v_call: TRBV28; j_call: TRBJ2-2; cdr3_nt: TGTGCCAGCAGTGCGCCGGGACTAGCCGACACCGGGGAGCTGTTTTTT; cdr3_aa: CASSAPGLADTGELFF
clone_size: .; d_call: .; v_call: TRBV19; j_call: TRBJ2-7; cdr3_nt: TGTGCCAGTAGTATAGTCATACAGGCATCGCGCTACGAGCAGTACTTC; cdr3_aa: CASSIVIQASRYEQYF
clone_size: .; d_call: TRBD1; v_call: TRBV28; j_call: TRBJ2-7; cdr3_nt: TGTGCCACCCAGGGACAGGGTTCCTACGAGCAGTACTTC; cdr3_aa: CATQGQGSYEQYF
clone_size: .; d_call: .; v_call: TRBV27; j_call: TRBJ1-1; cdr3_nt: TGTGCCAGCAGTATCAGGGGAGGAAACACTGAAGCTTTCTTT; cdr3_aa: CASSIRGGNTEAFF